One and the same sample provided the 21 T cell receptor beta chains below, sequenced in a study of metastatic and nonmetastatic thyroid tumors. TCRdb reprocessed the PCR reads using MiXCR. The sample comprises about 92,000 clones, around 14% of which are singletons, and 3.6% rests with the top ten. Thyroid surgery had not been preceded by any treatment in any patient. The specimen sequenced was blood. These receptors came from a female donor with papillary thyroid cancer or a benign thyroid nodule (not recorded which). Some clones in this sample may be carry-over from other donors' samples.

The table lists this clone with many counts. The J gene is TRBJ1-1, the V gene TRBV5-6; tentative D call: TRBD1 (6 bases). There are 14 residues in the CDR3. V lost 4 bases and J lost 0, with 10 bases in between. Germline V gene data show CDR1 as SGHDT and CDR2 as YYEEEE. The DNA of the CDR3 is TGTGCCAGCAGCAGCTCAGGGGTGAACACTGAAGCTTTCTTT. This encodes CASSSSGVNTEAFF.

This clone showed up many times. This chain links TRBV28 with TRBJ1-1; TRBD1 matches 7 bases. The trim removed 11 bases at V and 9 bases at J, leaving 24 bases unmatched. Germline V gene sequence: CDR1 MDHEN, CDR2 SYDVKM. The CDR3 loop spans 16 amino acids. The CDR3 coding sequence is TGTGCCTCAGCTGTTCTACAAGGGGGCAGTCGAACAAAAGCTTTCTTT. It yields the protein CASAVLQGGSRTKAFF.

This clone was detected many times. This chain joins TRBV4-2 and TRBJ1-1, with D maybe TRBD1 (5 bases). The CDR3 runs to 15 residues. Germline V CDR1 and CDR2: LGHNA, YNFKEQ. Between the trimmed V and J ends, which lost 3 bases and 3 bases, there was a span of 14 bases. The chain's CDR3 is CASSQDVQVDTEAFF. CDR3 nucleotide sequence: TGTGCCAGCAGCCAGGATGTACAGGTAGACACTGAAGCTTTCTTT.

This clone was found many times. The chain is built from TRBV20-1 and TRBJ2-3, with D tentatively TRBD1 (6 bases). Germline-derived CDR1 and CDR2 are DFQATT and SNEGSKA (reference sequence). The CDR3 spans 16 residues. Trimming removed 4 bases at V and 4 bases at J, with 21 bases between. CDR3 region: CSATPSSGVASDTQYF. The CDR3 DNA is TGCAGTGCTACCCCAAGCTCAGGGGTCGCCTCAGATACGCAGTATTTT.

Many counts were recorded for this clone. This chain uses TRBV7-6 with TRBJ1-4, with a possible D match to TRBD1 (6 bases). Trimming pared 0 bases from V and 4 bases from J, leaving 15 bases between. Germline lookup yields CDR1 SGHVS and CDR2 FNYEAQ. The CDR3 is 17 residues long. The CDR3 region is CASSLAHGGRFNEKLFF. Written as DNA, the CDR3 is TGTGCCAGCAGCTTAGCCCACGGGGGGCGTTTTAATGAAAAACTGTTTTTT.

This clone showed up many times. V and J are TRBV28 and TRBJ2-7, with D unresolved. This CDR3 comprises 15 residues. The germline V gene has CDR1 MDHEN and CDR2 SYDVKM. Trimming removed 4 bases from V and 4 bases from J, with 17 bases in between. The CDR3 region has the DNA TGTGCCAGCAGTTCTCCTACACCGCAAATGTACGAGCAGTACTTC. It codes for CASSSPTPQMYEQYF.

This chain uses TRBV11-2 with TRBJ1-2; D may be TRBD1 (6 bases). Trimming took off 8 bases at V and 4 bases at J, with 23 bases between the two ends. The CDR3 runs 16 residues. Germline V gene lookup returns CDR1 SGHAT and CDR2 FQNNGV. CDR3 in DNA: TGTGCCAGCCGAAAACCGGGACATCCTCAACTCTATGGCTACACCTTC. Its protein product is CASRKPGHPQLYGYTF. Full variable domain (outside the CDR3, taken from reference TRBV11-2 and TRBJ1-2): EAGVAQSPRYKIIEKRQSVAFWCNPISGHATLYWYQQILGQGPKLLIQFQNNGVVDDSQLPKDRFSAERLKGVDSTLKIQPAKLEDSAVYLCASRKPGHPQLYGYTFGSGTRLTVV.

The table lists this clone with many counts. This sequence joins TRBV20-1 and TRBJ1-3; D is undetermined. CDR1 DFQATT and CDR2 SNEGSKA come from the germline V gene (reference sequence). The CDR3 spans 12 residues. Trimming left V 0 bases short and J 8 bases short, with 8 bases between. Here the CDR3 reads CSARDSLDTIYF. The CDR3 DNA sequence: TGCAGTGCTAGAGATTCATTGGACACCATATATTTT.

This clone was counted many times. This chain joins TRBV5-1 and TRBJ2-3; tentatively, D is TRBD1 or TRBD2 (5 bases each). Trimming pared 2 bases from V and 2 bases from J, leaving 12 bases between. The length of the CDR3 is 15 residues. The germline CDR1 and CDR2 sequences are SGHRS and YFSETQ. CDR3 in DNA: TGCGCCAGCAGCTTAGGGACCTCTACCACAGATACGCAGTATTTT. Residues: CASSLGTSTTDTQYF.

V is TRBV28 and J is TRBJ1-5; a possible D gene is TRBD1 (5 bases). Germline V gives CDR1 MDHEN, CDR2 SYDVKM. This CDR3 has 16 residues. The V gene lost 5 bases and the J gene lost 4 bases, with 18 bases spanning the gap. CDR3 coding DNA: TGTGCCAGCAGTCTCCGGCATGGGGCGGGGAATCAGCCCCAGCATTTT. Translation: CASSLRHGAGNQPQHF.

At least ten counts were recorded for this clone. The junction departs from germline at one end; a sequencing error may be responsible. This chain uses TRBV7-7 with TRBJ2-5; D unresolved. The V gene's germline CDR1 is SSHAT and CDR2 FNYEAQ (reference sequence). CDR3 size: 15 residues. CDR3 sequence: CASSLDGQSKETQYF. As DNA, the CDR3 is TGTGCTAGCAGCTTAGACGGTCAGTCGAAAGAGACCCAGTACTTC.

This clone was seen at least ten times. The V call is TRBV20-1, the J call TRBJ2-7, with D maybe TRBD1 (5 bases). The germline CDR1 and CDR2 sequences are DFQATT and SNEGSKA (reference sequence). The CDR3 covers 15 residues. The germline V and J ends were trimmed by 5 bases and 3 bases, with 20 bases remaining between them. Here the CDR3 reads CSAVEVTDVYYEQYF. DNA of the CDR3: TGCAGTGCTGTAGAAGTGACAGACGTTTACTACGAGCAGTACTTC.

In this sample, this clone turned up many times. The sample carries other DNA sequences with the same CDR3. This chain links TRBV11-2 with TRBJ2-3; tentatively, D is TRBD1 (6 bases). With 2 bases removed from V and 2 bases from J, the gap between germline ends came to 11 bases. Germline-derived CDR1 and CDR2 are SGHAT and FQNNGV. The CDR3 consists of 15 residues. The CDR3 reads CASSLITGSTDTQYF. DNA for the CDR3: TGTGCCAGCAGCTTAATAACAGGGTCCACAGATACGCAGTATTTT.

In its sample, this clone was seen a few times. This sequence may be a read error, since a much larger clone differs from it by one base. The chain joins TRBV5-1 to TRBJ1-2; D is ambiguous. CDR3 length: 14 residues. Germline CDR1 SGHRS, CDR2 YFSETQ. The CDR3 DNA follows: TGCGCCAGCAGCTTGGCCGAGGAAATCTATGGCCACACCTTC. This translates into CASSLAEEIYGHTF.

This clone was seen at least ten times. This chain uses TRBV20-1 with TRBJ2-7, with D maybe TRBD1 (6 bases). CDR3 size: 13 residues. Germline assignment: CDR1 DFQATT and CDR2 SNEGSKA (reference sequence). V was shortened by 6 bases and J by 0 bases, with 12 bases between the two germline ends. This CDR3 is CSAEDSDSYEQYF. DNA of the CDR3: TGCAGTGCAGAGGACAGCGACTCCTACGAGCAGTACTTC.

In its sample, this clone was seen many times. The chain links TRBV19 to TRBJ2-3; the D gene is possibly TRBD2 (6 bases). The CDR3 is 12 residues long. Germline V gene lookup returns CDR1 LNHDA and CDR2 SQIVND (reference sequence). The germline V and J ends were trimmed by 10 bases and 5 bases, with 13 bases remaining between them. CDR3 sequence reads: CATRDLRDTQYF. For the CDR3, the DNA is TGTGCCACGCGGGACTTGCGAGATACGCAGTATTTT.

About this clone: The CDR3 ends on some other residue instead of the conserved phenylalanine or tryptophan, so this is likely a read error. The V call is TRBV5-1, the J call TRBJ1-2; tentatively, D is TRBD1 (5 bases). Deletions cut 2 bases from V and 4 bases from J, with 18 bases between. CDR3 length: 16 residues. Germline V gene sequence: CDR1 SGHRS, CDR2 YFSETQ. The CDR3 here is CASSFRPRDLAYGYTL. CDR3 nucleotides: TGCGCCAGCAGCTTCCGACCCAGGGATTTAGCCTATGGCTACACCTTA.

A single count supports this clone. The chain employs TRBV7-3 and TRBJ2-6, with 8 bases identical to TRBD2. Germline V gene sequence: CDR1 SGHTA, CDR2 FQGTGA. The CDR3 runs 18 residues. The trim removed 7 bases at V and 0 bases at J, leaving 11 bases unmatched. CDR3 in amino acids: CASIPGGTGYSGANVLTF. Here the CDR3 DNA reads TGTGCCAGCATCCCGGGGGGGACCGGGTACTCTGGGGCCAACGTCCTGACTTTC.

This clone was seen at least ten times. The chain employs TRBV6-2 or TRBV6-3 and TRBJ1-2; D unresolved. There are 12 residues in the CDR3. The V and J ends lost 6 bases and 11 bases respectively, with 16 bases between them. Germline V gene data show CDR1 as MNHEY and CDR2 as SVGEGT. The CDR3 nucleotides are TGTGCCAGCAGACCTACCTCGATGGGATACACCTTC. This codes for CASRPTSMGYTF.

V usage is TRBV30 and J usage is TRBJ2-4; a possible D gene is TRBD1 (7 bases). Germline CDR1 reads GTSNPN; CDR2 reads SVGIG (reference sequence). The CDR3 has 16 amino acids. Trimming stripped 2 bases from V and 0 bases from J, with 14 bases between. Here the CDR3 reads CAWSLQGGLAKNIQYF. The CDR3, as DNA: TGTGCCTGGAGTTTGCAGGGGGGACTAGCCAAAAACATTCAGTACTTC.

This clone appeared many times. This chain uses TRBV18 with TRBJ2-4; 11 nucleotides align to TRBD2. With 5 bases clipped from V and 6 bases from J, the junction kept 9 bases outside the gene matches. There are 16 residues in the CDR3. Germline CDR1 is KGHSH and CDR2 is LQKENI. Here the CDR3 DNA reads TGTGCCAGCTCAAGTACGACTAGCGGGGCCTTAAACATTCAGTACTTC. Translated, it gives CASSSTTSGALNIQYF.